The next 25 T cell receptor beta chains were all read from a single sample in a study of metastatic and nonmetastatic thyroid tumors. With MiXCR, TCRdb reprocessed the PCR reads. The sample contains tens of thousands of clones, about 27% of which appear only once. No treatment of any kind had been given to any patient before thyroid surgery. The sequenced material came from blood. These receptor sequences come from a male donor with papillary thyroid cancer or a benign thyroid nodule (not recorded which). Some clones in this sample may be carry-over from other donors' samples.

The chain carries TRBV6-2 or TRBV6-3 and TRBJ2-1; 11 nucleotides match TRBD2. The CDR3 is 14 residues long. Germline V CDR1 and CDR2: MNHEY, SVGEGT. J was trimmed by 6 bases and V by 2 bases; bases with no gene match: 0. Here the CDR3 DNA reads TGTGCCAGCAGTTACGGGACTAGCGGCAATGAGCAGTTCTTC. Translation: CASSYGTSGNEQFF.

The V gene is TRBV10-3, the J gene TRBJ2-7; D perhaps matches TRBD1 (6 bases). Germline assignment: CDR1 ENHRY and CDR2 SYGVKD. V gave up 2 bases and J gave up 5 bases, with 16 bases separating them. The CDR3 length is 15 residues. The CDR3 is CAISEGAGAPNEQYF. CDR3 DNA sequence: TGTGCCATCAGTGAGGGGGCAGGGGCGCCGAACGAGCAGTACTTC.

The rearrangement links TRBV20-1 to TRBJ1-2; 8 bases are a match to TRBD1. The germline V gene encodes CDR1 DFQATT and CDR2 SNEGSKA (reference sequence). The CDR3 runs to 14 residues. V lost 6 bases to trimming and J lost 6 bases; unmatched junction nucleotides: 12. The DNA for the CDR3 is TGCAGTGCCCGCCGGGTGGAGGACAGGGATGGCTACACCTTC. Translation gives CSARRVEDRDGYTF.

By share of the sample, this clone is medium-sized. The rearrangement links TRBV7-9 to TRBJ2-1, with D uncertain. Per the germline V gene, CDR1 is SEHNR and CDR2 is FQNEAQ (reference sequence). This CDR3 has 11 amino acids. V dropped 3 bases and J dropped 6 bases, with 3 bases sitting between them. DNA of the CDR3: TGTGCCAGCAGCTTGTTCAATGAGCAGTTCTTC. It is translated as CASSLFNEQFF.

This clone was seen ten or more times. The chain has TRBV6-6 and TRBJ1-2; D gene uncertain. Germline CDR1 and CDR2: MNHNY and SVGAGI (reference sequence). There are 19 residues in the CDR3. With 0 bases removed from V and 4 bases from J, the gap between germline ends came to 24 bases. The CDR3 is CASSYSTPDGRTKIYGYTF. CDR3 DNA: TGTGCCAGCAGTTACTCGACCCCCGACGGAAGGACGAAGATCTATGGCTACACCTTC.

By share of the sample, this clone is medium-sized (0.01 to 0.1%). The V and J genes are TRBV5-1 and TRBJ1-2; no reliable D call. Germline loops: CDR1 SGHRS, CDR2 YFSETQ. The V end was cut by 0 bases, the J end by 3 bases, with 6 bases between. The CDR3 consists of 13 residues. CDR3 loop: CASSLGGYYGYTF. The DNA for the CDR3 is TGCGCCAGCAGCTTGGGGGGATACTATGGCTACACCTTC.

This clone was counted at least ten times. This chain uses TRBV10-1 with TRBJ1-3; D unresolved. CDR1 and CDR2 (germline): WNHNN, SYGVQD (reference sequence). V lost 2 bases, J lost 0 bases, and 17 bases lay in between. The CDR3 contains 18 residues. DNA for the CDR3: TGCGCCAGCAGTGAGACTCCTCGAACACTTCACTCTGGAAACACCATATATTTT. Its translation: CASSETPRTLHSGNTIYF.

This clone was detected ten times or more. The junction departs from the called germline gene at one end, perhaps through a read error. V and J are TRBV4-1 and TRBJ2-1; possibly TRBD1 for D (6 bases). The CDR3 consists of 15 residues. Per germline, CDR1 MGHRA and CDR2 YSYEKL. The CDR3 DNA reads TGCGTCAGCAGCGAGGCGCAACAGGGATACAATGAGCAGTTCTTC. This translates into CVSSEAQQGYNEQFF.

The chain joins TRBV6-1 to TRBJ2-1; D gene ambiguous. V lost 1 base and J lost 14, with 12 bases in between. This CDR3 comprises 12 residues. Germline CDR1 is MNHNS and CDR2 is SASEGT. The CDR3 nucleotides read TGTGCCAGCAGTGAAGGTTTGGTTTTTGAGTTCTTC. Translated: CASSEGLVFEFF.

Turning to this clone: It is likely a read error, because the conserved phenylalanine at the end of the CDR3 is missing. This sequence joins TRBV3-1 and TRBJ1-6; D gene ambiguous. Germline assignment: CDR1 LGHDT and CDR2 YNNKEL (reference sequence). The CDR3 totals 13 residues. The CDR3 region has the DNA TGTGCCAGCAGGCCAAACTATAATTCGCCCCTCCACCTT. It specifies CASRPNYNSPLHL.

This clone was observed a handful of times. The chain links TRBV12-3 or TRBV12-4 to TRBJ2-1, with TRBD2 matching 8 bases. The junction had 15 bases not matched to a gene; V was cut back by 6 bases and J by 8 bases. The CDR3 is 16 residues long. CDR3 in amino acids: CASSQTSGSAIYEQFF. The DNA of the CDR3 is TGTGCCAGCAGCCAAACCAGCGGGAGTGCCATCTATGAGCAGTTCTTC.

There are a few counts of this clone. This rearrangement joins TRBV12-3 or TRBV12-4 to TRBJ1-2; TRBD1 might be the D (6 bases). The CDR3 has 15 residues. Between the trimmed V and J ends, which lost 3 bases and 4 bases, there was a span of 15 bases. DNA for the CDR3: TGTGCCAGCAGTTTTACGGCCACAGGGACCTATGGCTACACCTTC. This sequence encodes CASSFTATGTYGYTF.

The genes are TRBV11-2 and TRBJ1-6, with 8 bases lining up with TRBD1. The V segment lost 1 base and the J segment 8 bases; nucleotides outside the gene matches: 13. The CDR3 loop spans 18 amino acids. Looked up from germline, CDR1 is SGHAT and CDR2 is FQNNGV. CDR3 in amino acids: CASSLGPSGQGAYSPLHF. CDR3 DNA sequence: TGTGCCAGCAGCTTAGGACCTTCGGGGCAGGGGGCGTATTCACCCCTCCACTTT.

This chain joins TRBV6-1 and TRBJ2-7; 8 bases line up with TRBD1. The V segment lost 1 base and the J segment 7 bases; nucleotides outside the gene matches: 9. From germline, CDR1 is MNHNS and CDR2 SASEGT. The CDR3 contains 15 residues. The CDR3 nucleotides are TGTGCCAGCAGTGAAGATCAGACAGGGGCTCAAGAGCAGTACTTC. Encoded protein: CASSEDQTGAQEQYF.

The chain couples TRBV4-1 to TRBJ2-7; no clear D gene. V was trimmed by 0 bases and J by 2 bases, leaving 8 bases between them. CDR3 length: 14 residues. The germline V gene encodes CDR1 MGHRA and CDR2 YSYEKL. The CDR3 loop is CASSQDHLAYEQYF. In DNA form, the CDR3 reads TGCGCCAGCAGCCAAGACCACTTGGCCTACGAGCAGTACTTC.

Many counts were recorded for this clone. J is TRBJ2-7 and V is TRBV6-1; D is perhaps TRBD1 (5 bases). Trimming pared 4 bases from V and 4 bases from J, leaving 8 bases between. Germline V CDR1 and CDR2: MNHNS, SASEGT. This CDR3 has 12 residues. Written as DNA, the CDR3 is TGTGCCAGCAGTGGTCAGGGTTACGAGCAGTACTTC. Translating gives CASSGQGYEQYF.

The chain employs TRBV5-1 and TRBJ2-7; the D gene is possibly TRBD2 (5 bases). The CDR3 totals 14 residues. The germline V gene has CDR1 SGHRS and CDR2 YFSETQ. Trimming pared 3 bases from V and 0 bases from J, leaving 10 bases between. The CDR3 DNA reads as TGCGCCAGCAGCTCTATAGGGAGCTCCTACGAGCAGTACTTC. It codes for CASSSIGSSYEQYF.

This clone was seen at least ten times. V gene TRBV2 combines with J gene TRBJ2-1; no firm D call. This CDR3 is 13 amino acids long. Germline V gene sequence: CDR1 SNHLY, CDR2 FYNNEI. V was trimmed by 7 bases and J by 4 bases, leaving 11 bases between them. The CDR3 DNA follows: TGTGCCAGCAACGGCGGTTCATACAATGAGCAGTTCTTC. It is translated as CASNGGSYNEQFF.

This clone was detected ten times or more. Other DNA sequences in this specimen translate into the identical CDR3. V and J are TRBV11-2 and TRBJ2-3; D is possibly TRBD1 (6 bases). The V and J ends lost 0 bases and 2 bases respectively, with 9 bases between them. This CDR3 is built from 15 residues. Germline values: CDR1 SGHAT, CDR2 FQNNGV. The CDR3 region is CASSLEGGPTDTQYF. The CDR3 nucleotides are TGTGCCAGCAGCTTAGAAGGGGGTCCCACAGATACGCAGTATTTT.

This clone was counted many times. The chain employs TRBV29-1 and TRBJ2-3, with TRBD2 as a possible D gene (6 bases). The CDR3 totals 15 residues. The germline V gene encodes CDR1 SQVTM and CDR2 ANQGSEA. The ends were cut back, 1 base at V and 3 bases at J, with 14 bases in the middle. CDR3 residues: CSVEVREKGTDTQYF. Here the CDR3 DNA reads TGCAGCGTTGAAGTCCGGGAGAAGGGTACAGATACGCAGTATTTT.

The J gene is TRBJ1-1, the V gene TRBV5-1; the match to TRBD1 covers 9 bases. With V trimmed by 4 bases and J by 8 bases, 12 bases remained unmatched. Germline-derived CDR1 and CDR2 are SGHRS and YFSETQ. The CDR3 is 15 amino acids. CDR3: CASSGQGPRNSEAFF. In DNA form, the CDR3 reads TGCGCCAGCAGCGGACAGGGGCCGAGGAATTCGGAAGCTTTCTTT.

In nucleotides, the CDR3 is TGTGCCATCAGCGACCCTAGCGGGAAGGAGGATGAGCAGTTCTTC. Translating it yields CAISDPSGKEDEQFF. This chain joins TRBV10-3 and TRBJ2-1; TRBD2 aligns across 9 bases. The trim removed 6 bases at V and 8 bases at J, leaving 11 bases unmatched. CDR1 is ENHRY, CDR2 SYGVKD, per germline. The CDR3 loop spans 15 amino acids.

The CDR3 DNA sequence: TGTGCCAGCAGCGTAGTAGGGACCCCAAACACCGGGGAGCTGTTTTTT. It yields the protein CASSVVGTPNTGELFF. This chain joins TRBV9 and TRBJ2-2, with D possibly being TRBD1 or TRBD2 (5 bases each). Trimming removed 0 bases at V and 2 bases at J, with 11 bases between. Germline V gene sequence: CDR1 SGDLS, CDR2 YYNGEE. This CDR3 is 16 amino acids long.

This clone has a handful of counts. The CDR3 region is CASSDGDTGEPYNEQFF. CDR3 DNA sequence: TGTGCCAGCAGTGATGGGGACACCGGGGAGCCCTACAATGAGCAGTTCTTC. The V and J genes are TRBV6-4 and TRBJ2-1; TRBD1 might be the D (6 bases). The CDR3 spans 17 residues. CDR1 is MRHNA, CDR2 SNTAGT, per germline. V was cut by 3 bases and J by 2 bases, with 17 bases left in between.

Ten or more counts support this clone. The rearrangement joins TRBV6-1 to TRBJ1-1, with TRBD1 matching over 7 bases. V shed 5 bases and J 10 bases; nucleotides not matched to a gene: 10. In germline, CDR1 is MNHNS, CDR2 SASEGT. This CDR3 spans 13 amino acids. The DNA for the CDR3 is TGTGCCAGCAGTCTCCGACAGGGCGCCAGAGCTTTCTTT. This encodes CASSLRQGARAFF.